This is a list of T cell receptor beta chains from one sample in a study of blood T cells in healthy people across ages. TCRdb reprocessed the 5' RACE reads via MiXCR and lists one record per CDR3 protein. The sample records 950,000 to 1,200,000 distinct CDR3 sequences, more than 30% being singletons. Sequenced input: blood. These receptors were collected from a man aged 18 to 30 in good health. Both conserved end residues are part of each CDR3. Fields, in order: D gene, clone size, V gene, J gene, CDR3 DNA, CDR3 protein. A D gene is named only where the DNA matches it firmly. Clone size appears in some rows only: once, few, many, or a class for an expanded clone.

>NA|NA|TRBV5-1|TRBJ2-1
TGCGCCAGCAGCTTTTTAGACTATCCCTACAATGAGCAGTTCTTC
CASSFLDYPYNEQFF
>NA|NA|TRBV5-1|TRBJ1-1
TGCGCCAGCCTCGGGAGGGGGGAAGCTTTCTTT
CASLGRGEAFF
>TRBD1|NA|TRBV10-3|TRBJ2-5
TGTGCCATCAGTAAGGGACAGGCTAAAAAAGAGACCCAGTACTTC
CAISKGQAKKETQYF
>NA|once|TRBV7-6|TRBJ1-1
TGTGCCAGCAGCTTTGAAGCGAACACTGAAGCTTTCTTT
CASSFEANTEAFF
>TRBD1|few|TRBV12-3/TRBV12-4|TRBJ1-4
TGTGCCAGCAGCCGACAGGGCGTTAATGAAAAACTGTTTTTT
CASSRQGVNEKLFF
>NA|NA|TRBV7-8|TRBJ1-4
TGTGCCAGCAGCCAACACATAGGCGGGAATAGTGAAAAACTGTTTTTT
CASSQHIGGNSEKLFF
>NA|NA|TRBV7-2|TRBJ2-2
TGTGCCAGCAGCTTAGGAGGGGCTAAACTTAATGGGGAGCTGTTTTTT
CASSLGGAKLNGELFF
>NA|many|TRBV20-1|TRBJ2-1
TGCAGTGCTCCTGGGGGGCTGAAGGGTTACAATGAGCAGTTCTTC
CSAPGGLKGYNEQFF
>NA|once|TRBV20-1|TRBJ1-5
TGCAGTGCTAGAGATAGAGGGGGATATAGCAATCAGCCCCAGCATTTT
CSARDRGGYSNQPQHF
>NA|few|TRBV3-1|TRBJ1-2
TGTGCCAGCAGCCAGGGGATCACACAATATGGCTACACCTTC
CASSQGITQYGYTF
>TRBD2|NA|TRBV5-1|TRBJ2-5
TGCGCCAGCAGCTTGGGACTAGCGGGGGCTGGTGAGCAGTACTTC
CASSLGLAGAGEQYF
>TRBD2|NA|TRBV10-3|TRBJ2-1
TGTGCCATCAGTGAGTCGCGGCGGGGGGAATACAATGAGCAGTTCTTC
CAISESRRGEYNEQFF
>NA|few|TRBV6-5|TRBJ1-2
TGTGCCAGCAGTTACTCTTCCGGAGTCGACTATGGCTACACCTTC
CASSYSSGVDYGYTF
>TRBD1|NA|TRBV6-1|TRBJ1-2
TGTGCCAGCACTTGGCCGGGACAGATAAACTATGGCTACACCTTC
CASTWPGQINYGYTF
>NA|NA|TRBV29-1|TRBJ1-1
TGCAGCGCCCTTGGCACTGAAGCTTTCTTT
CSALGTEAFF
>NA|few|TRBV18|TRBJ2-5
TGTGCCAGCTCACCACGACAAGGAGGGGAAGAGACCCAGTACTTC
CASSPRQGGEETQYF
>NA|NA|TRBV12-3/TRBV12-4|TRBJ2-1
TGTGCCAGCAGTTCCAGGGGTAGGGCCTACAATGAGCAGTTCTTC
CASSSRGRAYNEQFF
>NA|NA|TRBV7-2|TRBJ2-5
TGTGCCAGCAGCGGGAAGGTTCAAGAGACCCAGTACTTC
CASSGKVQETQYF